This T cell receptor (beta chain) was captured by sequencing in a study of lymphopenia after photon versus proton radiotherapy. Study-level points and caveats: Relative stability marked proton patients; photon patients lost diversity and naive cells. Post-nadir TCR diversity decline inversely tracked overall survival among those who died.

As concerns this clone: The target antigen is unknown.

Trimming cost V 2 bases and J 4 bases, with 7 bases left between them. The CDR3 is 13 amino acids. Germline V lookup: CDR1 SGHNT, CDR2 YENEEA. Using immunoSEQ multiplex PCR, the repertoire was profiled, and TCRdb retains in-frame clones only, with some absent. The table includes about 62,000 clones, around 90% detected once. This TCR derives from an elderly man with esophageal cancer. The sample in question was peripheral blood, obtained from a patient treated with proton-based radiotherapy. The V and J genes are TRBV11-3 and TRBJ2-3; D ambiguous. The CDR3 protein is CASSLPYADTQYF. In DNA, the CDR3 is TGTGCCAGCAGCTTACCCTACGCAGATACGCAGTATTTT.